The entry that follows covers one TCR beta chain sequence. Its matching antigen is unknown. A much more abundant neighbour one base away suggests this may be a read error. This specimen comes from a study of blood T cells in healthy people across ages. The V gene's germline CDR1 is SNHLY and CDR2 FYNNEI. The CDR3 extends over 15 amino acids. A J-beta primer mix and a sample-barcoded 5' primer were used in a second PCR of about 7 to 12 cycles. TCRdb analysed the 5' RACE reads with MiXCR anew, one entry per CDR3 protein. Among 650,000 or so distinct CDR3 sequences listed, over 40% were seen once. Study-level results: Roughly linear declines in TCR beta diversity per million T cells occurred with age. Unsorted PBMCs blocked a conclusive comparison of naive and antigen-experienced cells. Among long-lived donors, naive CD4+ cells were more numerous and diversity higher than in aged donors.

Every sample gave at least 5 micrograms of total RNA when it was extracted. Sequenced: blood. This receptor was identified in a woman older than 75 in good health. The chain combines TRBV2 with TRBJ2-6, with D unclear. DNA of the CDR3: TGTACCAGCACCGCGGACCTCTCTGGGGCCAACGTCCTGACTTTC. It encodes CTSTADLSGANVLTF.